The clone carrying this T cell receptor beta chain was detected once. This CDR3 has 13 amino acids. Germline V lookup: CDR1 MNHNY, CDR2 SVGAGI (reference sequence). Unmatched junction bases numbered 4, after V lost 7 bases and J lost 1 base. This record belongs to a study of T-cell memory formation after mild COVID-19. Study-level information: Clusters were largely donor specific.

TCRdb re-called the 5' RACE reads with MiXCR, one entry per CDR3 protein. The sample shows fewer than 50,000 distinct CDR3 sequences, 12% of them seen only once. The gene calls are TRBV6-6 and TRBJ2-7; 7 nucleotides agree with TRBD2. The sequenced sample was PBMCs or a T cell subset sorted from them (not recorded which). This sequence originates from a man younger than 35 who had mild COVID-19 (a few samples of this study predate the infection). Cell type and time point are not known. The CDR3 loop reads CASTWGGSYEQYF. CDR3 nucleotides: TGTGCCAGCACCTGGGGGGGGTCCTACGAGCAGTACTTC.